Here is one T cell receptor beta chain with its context. Trimming removed 1 base at V and 4 bases at J, with 11 bases between. Per the germline V gene, CDR1 is LNHDA and CDR2 is SQIVND (reference sequence). This CDR3 contains 15 residues. Assay used: immunoSEQ multiplex PCR; TCRdb lists only in-frame clones, some missing. The top ten clones hold roughly 35% of a sample with 13,000 or so clones, approximately 80% of them seen once. This entry is derived from a study of OX40 agonist ivuxolimab in advanced cancers. Study-level background: An agonistic human IgG2 monoclonal antibody against OX40 (CD134) was given.

The source of this sequence is an adult with an advanced solid tumor such as melanoma, head and neck, liver or kidney cancer. Sequenced here: CD4+ or CD8+ T cells sorted from blood, sampled in a trial of the OX40 agonist ivuxolimab. The V gene is TRBV19, the J gene TRBJ1-5; D call uncertain. This CDR3 is CASSIGSNGNQPQHF. CDR3 DNA: TGTGCCAGTAGTATAGGCAGTAACGGGAATCAGCCCCAGCATTTT.